This TCR beta chain was recovered during a study of CD8+CD57+ T cells in acquired aplastic anemia. Turning to the study itself: Sorted CD4+ and CD8+ cells yielded approximately 3.4 ug of DNA on average.

General observations from the study: Patients and controls were found to share 25 to 35 CD8+ CDR3 sequences. Any difference that existed in CD8+ Simpson's diversity between patients and controls was not significant.

The germline V gene encodes CDR1 SEHNR and CDR2 FQNEAQ (reference sequence). J lost 13 bases, V lost 5 bases, and 8 bases had no gene match. This CDR3 spans 13 amino acids. The template used for profiling TCR beta VDJ and CDR3 was genomic DNA. TCRdb re-analysed the reads in MiXCR, keeping a single row per CDR3 protein. Of 200,000 or so distinct CDR3 sequences listed, 55% to 70% are singletons. As for this clonotype: The antigen remains undetermined.

This sequence was found in a human donor with severe aplastic anemia or a healthy control (not recorded which). This chain joins TRBV7-9 and TRBJ1-6, with 7 positions matching TRBD1. The sequencing input was sorted CD4+, CD8+, or CD8+CD57+ T cells (not recorded which) from PBMCs. The CDR3 sequence: CASSPLGTEPLHF. In DNA, the CDR3 is TGTGCCAGCAGCCCCCTTGGGACAGAGCCCCTCCACTTT.